This paragraph reports one T cell receptor (beta chain). The antigen remains undetermined. With 4 bases removed from V and 2 bases from J, the gap between germline ends came to 11 bases. The CDR3 covers 13 residues. Germline V gene data show CDR1 as SQVTM and CDR2 as ANQGSEA. Busulfan-fludarabine conditioning, marrow transplant, and cyclophosphamide on days +3 and +4 were administered. TCRdb keeps only in-frame clones here, not all; method: immunoSEQ multiplex PCR. This repertoire shows several thousand clones, roughly 90% found once; its top ten account for roughly 1.2%. The data stem from a study of T cells after posttransplantation cyclophosphamide. Study-wide results and caveats: Donor-recipient repertoire similarity was low at 1-2 months, rising over year one. TRB clonality was highly associated with recipient CMV seropositivity and reactivation.

The chain carries TRBV29-1 and TRBJ2-5, with D unclear. This TCR came from a female patient aged 50-60 years who received an allogeneic stem cell transplant from a related donor, was CMV-positive, and had no GVHD. The graft donor may have given rise to some T cells. This sample comprised CD4+ T cells sorted from blood, obtained approximately 1,300 days after allogeneic stem cell transplant with posttransplant cyclophosphamide. CDR3: CSVVRIEQETQYF. The CDR3 bases are TGCAGCGTTGTCCGCATAGAGCAAGAGACCCAGTACTTC.